Listed here are 27 T cell receptor beta chains from one sample, sequenced in a study of CD8+CD57+ T cells in acquired aplastic anemia. Genomic DNA was employed as the template in profiling TCR beta VDJ and CDR3. Via MiXCR, TCRdb re-called the reads, giving one row per CDR3 protein. The sample lists more than 150,000 distinct CDR3 sequences; 45% to 50% were seen once. Sequenced input: sorted CD4+, CD8+, or CD8+CD57+ T cells (not recorded which) from PBMCs. These TCRs come from a human donor in good health.

This clonotype occurred many times. The chain joins TRBV30 to TRBJ1-1; possibly TRBD1 for D (6 bases). With 0 bases removed from V and 0 bases from J, the gap between germline ends came to 8 bases. The germline gives CDR1 GTSNPN, CDR2 SVGIG (reference sequence). CDR3 length: 14 residues. The CDR3 reads CAWSVDSVNTEAFF. The DNA of the CDR3 is TGTGCCTGGAGTGTGGACAGCGTGAACACTGAAGCTTTCTTT.

This clonotype has ten or more counts. The chain carries TRBV7-6 and TRBJ2-5, with D unclear. V lost 3 bases to trimming and J lost 5 bases, with 13 bases between them. In germline, CDR1 is SGHVS, CDR2 FNYEAQ. The CDR3 is 14 amino acids. CDR3 nucleotides: TGTGCCAGCAGCTTGGGCACGGGTGTTGAGACCCAGTACTTC. Translated, it gives CASSLGTGVETQYF.

This clonotype came up a few times. V and J are TRBV12-3 or TRBV12-4 and TRBJ1-2; 8 nucleotides match TRBD1. This CDR3 is 15 amino acids long. V lost 3 bases, J lost 4 bases, and 7 bases stayed unmatched. The DNA of the CDR3 is TGTGCCAGCAGTTTTGCAGGGGGCGCGGGCTATGGCTACACCTTC. Its protein is CASSFAGGAGYGYTF.

Worth noting for this clonotype: One end of the junction is discordant with germline, which a read error may explain. The gene calls are TRBV10-3 and TRBJ1-2, with D unresolved. The germline gives CDR1 ENHRY, CDR2 SYGVKD. This CDR3 region has 11 residues. The CDR3 DNA follows: TGTGCCAGCAGTGCGGCGTACGGCTACACCTTC. As protein: CASSAAYGYTF.

This chain uses TRBV24-1 with TRBJ2-1; 12 bases line up with TRBD2. With 3 bases clipped from V and 6 bases from J, the junction kept 5 bases outside the gene matches. The CDR3 has 16 residues. Germline CDR1 is KGHDR and CDR2 is SFDVKD. The CDR3 DNA follows: TGTGCCACCAGTGATACCCCGGGACTAGCGGGCAATGAGCAGTTCTTC. This sequence encodes CATSDTPGLAGNEQFF.

This chain connects TRBV7-2 to TRBJ2-5, with TRBD2 matching 13 bases. V gave up 5 bases and J gave up 4 bases; unmatched junction bases: 4. CDR3 length: 15 residues. Germline V gene lookup returns CDR1 SGHTA and CDR2 FQGNSA. The CDR3 bases are TGTGCCAGCAGCCGGACTAGCGGGAGCGGAGAGACCCAGTACTTC. It yields the protein CASSRTSGSGETQYF. The full variable domain, completed using reference TRBV7-2 and TRBJ2-5, is GAGVSQSPSNKVTEKGKDVELRCDPISGHTALYWYRQSLGQGLEFLIYFQGNSAPDKSGLPSDRFSAERTGGSVSTLTIQRTQQEDSAVYLCASSRTSGSGETQYFGPGTRLLVL.

Comment on this clonotype: A read error is possible here, since a much larger clone lies one base away. This sequence joins TRBV7-2 and TRBJ2-7; D not resolved. V lost 5 bases and J lost 6, with 17 bases in between. Germline V gene lookup returns CDR1 SGHTA and CDR2 FQGNSA. CDR3 size: 14 residues. The CDR3 sequence is CASSLRLSSGEQYF. The CDR3 region has the DNA TGTGCCAGCAGCCTGAGGCTTAGTTCGGGCGAGCAGTACTTC.

The chain has TRBV19 and TRBJ2-5; 9 nucleotides match TRBD1. V was clipped by 3 bases and J by 5 bases; unmatched bases: 13. Looked up from germline, CDR1 is LNHDA and CDR2 is SQIVND (reference sequence). CDR3 length equals 17 residues. The CDR3 DNA sequence: TGTGCCAGTAGTATCCTTCAGCAAGGACAGGGGATGGAGACCCAGTACTTC. Protein product: CASSILQQGQGMETQYF.

V usage is TRBV5-6 and J usage is TRBJ1-2; D remains unclear. Germline V CDR1 and CDR2: SGHDT, YYEEEE. Deletions cut 0 bases from V and 7 bases from J, with 7 bases between. This CDR3 spans 12 amino acids. CDR3 nucleotides: TGTGCCAGCAGCTTGGTAGGGTTTGGCTACACCTTC. Residues: CASSLVGFGYTF.

This clonotype was counted many times. V is TRBV12-3 or TRBV12-4 and J is TRBJ2-7; D gene unclear. Deletions cut 7 bases from V and 0 bases from J, with 13 bases between. This CDR3 has 14 residues. The CDR3 sequence: CASTRSEYSYEQYF. Here the CDR3 DNA reads TGTGCCAGCACCCGAAGTGAATACTCCTACGAGCAGTACTTC.

This clonotype has a count of ten or more. The rearrangement links TRBV6-1 to TRBJ2-3; 8 nucleotides line up with TRBD2. V shed 5 bases, J shed 0 bases, and the junction held 7 bases outside the gene matches. Per the germline V gene, CDR1 is MNHNS and CDR2 is SASEGT. CDR3 length: 16 residues. The CDR3, as DNA: TGTGCCAGCAGTACCCGACTAGCGCAGAGCACAGATACGCAGTATTTT. Its translation is CASSTRLAQSTDTQYF.

V usage is TRBV2 and J usage is TRBJ2-3, with 7 nucleotides matching TRBD2. The germline gives CDR1 SNHLY, CDR2 FYNNEI. V shed 3 bases and J 4 bases; nucleotides not matched to a gene: 7. This CDR3 has 15 residues. In nucleotides, the CDR3 is TGTGCCAGCAGTGACGGAGCGGGATGGGCAGATACGCAGTATTTT. Protein: CASSDGAGWADTQYF.

This clonotype appeared many times. The chain carries TRBV2 and TRBJ2-2, with 7 positions matching TRBD2. CDR3 length: 15 amino acids. Germline V lookup: CDR1 SNHLY, CDR2 FYNNEI. The V gene end was trimmed by 4 bases and the J gene end by 4 bases; junction bases not matched to a gene: 6. Here the CDR3 reads CASSVLAATTGELFF. The CDR3 DNA follows: TGTGCCAGCAGTGTCCTAGCGGCCACCACCGGGGAGCTGTTTTTT.

Remarks on this clonotype: One end of the junction varies from germline; a read error may be responsible. This CDR3 reads CASSQDETYNSPLHF. The CDR3 DNA reads TGCGCCAGCAGCCAAGACGAGACCTACAATTCACCCCTCCACTTT. The V call is TRBV4-3, the J call TRBJ1-6; D is uncertain. The germline CDR1 and CDR2 sequences are LGHNA and YSLEER. The CDR3 runs 15 residues.

The chain is built from TRBV9 and TRBJ2-2; 13 bases line up with TRBD2. V lost 4 bases to trimming and J lost 5 bases; unmatched junction nucleotides: 8. Germline loops: CDR1 SGDLS, CDR2 YYNGEE. This CDR3 comprises 17 residues. In nucleotides, the CDR3 is TGTGCCAGCAGCCCCTTGACTAGCGGGAGGTGGACCGGGGAGCTGTTTTTT. Residues: CASSPLTSGRWTGELFF.

This clonotype was seen at least ten times. The genes are TRBV7-9 and TRBJ1-2; D possibly corresponds to TRBD1 (6 bases). Germline V gives CDR1 SEHNR, CDR2 FQNEAQ (reference sequence). V was pared by 2 bases and J by 0 bases, with 16 bases between. CDR3 length equals 17 residues. CDR3 in amino acids: CASSLFGRGQPNYGYTF. Here the CDR3 DNA reads TGTGCCAGCAGCTTATTTGGTCGGGGGCAACCTAACTATGGCTACACCTTC. The complete variable domain, with remaining parts taken from reference TRBV7-9 and TRBJ1-2, reads DTGVSQNPRHKITKRGQNVTFRCDPISEHNRLYWYRQTLGQGPEFLTYFQNEAQLEKSRLLSDRFSAERPKGSFSTLEIQRTEQGDSAMYLCASSLFGRGQPNYGYTFGSGTRLTVV.

The chain recombines TRBV29-1 with TRBJ2-3; TRBD1 agrees at 11 bases. The germline CDR1 and CDR2 sequences are SQVTM and ANQGSEA. The CDR3 loop spans 14 amino acids. Germline trimming cut 5 bases from V and 3 bases from J; bases unmatched to any gene: 4. The CDR3 region has the DNA TGCAGCGTTCATGGACAGGGGGCAACAGATACGCAGTATTTT. It encodes CSVHGQGATDTQYF.

This clonotype came up once. The chain joins TRBV11-2 to TRBJ1-5, with D unclear. Deletions cut 4 bases from V and 6 bases from J, with 10 bases between. CDR1 and CDR2 (germline): SGHAT, FQNNGV. The CDR3 consists of 13 residues. The CDR3 nucleotides are TGTGCCAGCAGCTCAGCGGCCGGTCAGCCCCAGCATTTT. Its translation is CASSSAAGQPQHF.

Remarks on this clonotype: A much bigger clone sits one base away, suggesting this may be a read error. This chain uses TRBV12-3 or TRBV12-4 with TRBJ2-5; 7 bases fit TRBD1. V lost 2 bases, J lost 4 bases, and 4 bases stayed unmatched. The CDR3 extends over 14 amino acids. The CDR3 DNA follows: TGTGCCAGCAGTTTACCGACAGGGCGAGAGACCCAGTACTTC. It is translated as CASSLPTGRETQYF.

As for this clonotype: Sequence at one end of the junction differs from germline and may be a read error. The DNA of the CDR3 is TGTGCCAGCAGCATGGGACTAGCGGGAGGGCGGCATTTT. Its translation is CASSMGLAGGRHF. This chain uses TRBV7-3 with TRBJ2-3, with TRBD2 identical over 16 bases. The CDR3 runs 13 residues. Germline CDR1 and CDR2: SGHTA and FQGTGA.

This clonotype was seen ten or more times. The V and J genes are TRBV20-1 and TRBJ1-5, with a weak D call TRBD1 (6 bases). In germline, CDR1 is DFQATT, CDR2 SNEGSKA (reference sequence). The CDR3 is 13 residues long. Between the trimmed V and J ends, which lost 7 bases and 9 bases, there was a span of 19 bases. The CDR3 spells CSVPGDNIGPQHF. The DNA of the CDR3 is TGCAGTGTCCCTGGGGACAACATAGGGCCCCAGCATTTT.

The V call is TRBV2, the J call TRBJ2-7; a possible D gene is TRBD2 (5 bases). The length of the CDR3 is 12 residues. CDR1 SNHLY and CDR2 FYNNEI come from the germline V gene. Trimming left V 7 bases short and J 3 bases short, with 10 bases between. The CDR3 bases are TGTGCCAGCACCGAGGGTGGCTACGAGCAGTACTTC. This translates into CASTEGGYEQYF.

To note about this clonotype: One junction end disagrees with the germline gene, perhaps due to a read error. This chain uses TRBV4-2 with TRBJ1-1, with TRBD1 matching 9 bases. The germline V gene has CDR1 LGHNA and CDR2 YNFKEQ. CDR3 length: 14 amino acids. The CDR3 region has the DNA TGTGCCGGCAGCACGGACAGGGGAGAGACCGAAGCTTTCTTT. This codes for CAGSTDRGETEAFF.

The chain couples TRBV6-1 to TRBJ2-7; 8 nucleotides match TRBD1. The V gene end was trimmed by 5 bases and the J gene end by 3 bases; junction bases not matched to a gene: 9. Germline CDR1 MNHNS, CDR2 SASEGT. CDR3 size: 15 residues. The CDR3 protein is CASSYLGQEGYEQYF. CDR3 DNA: TGTGCCAGCAGTTATTTGGGACAGGAGGGCTACGAGCAGTACTTC.

This clonotype was detected once. The chain combines TRBV12-5 with TRBJ1-6; 7 bases line up with TRBD1. Germline V gives CDR1 LGHNT, CDR2 FRNRAP. The CDR3 spans 14 residues. With V trimmed by 5 bases and J by 5 bases, 3 bases remained unmatched. The CDR3 region has the DNA TGTGCTAGTGGTGCCGGACAGGATAATTCACCCCTCCACTTT. This gives the protein CASGAGQDNSPLHF. Full variable domain (remainder filled in from reference TRBV12-5 and TRBJ1-6): DARVTQTPRHKVTEMGQEVTMRCQPILGHNTVFWYRQTMMQGLELLAYFRNRAPLDDSGMPKDRFSAEMPDATLATLKIQPSEPRDSAVYFCASGAGQDNSPLHFGNGTRLTVT.

V and J are TRBV7-3 and TRBJ2-5, with TRBD1 matching 8 bases. There are 14 residues in the CDR3. V shed 5 bases, J shed 9 bases, and the junction held 11 bases outside the gene matches. Per germline, CDR1 SGHTA and CDR2 FQGTGA. This CDR3 reads CASSPQGAQRPQYF. CDR3 bases: TGTGCCAGCAGCCCTCAGGGGGCTCAACGGCCCCAGTACTTC.

This clonotype was recorded at least ten times. The chain has TRBV7-6 and TRBJ2-1; D remains unclear. Germline CDR1 is SGHVS and CDR2 is FNYEAQ. V shed 1 base and J shed 9 bases, with 25 bases lying between them. The CDR3 consists of 18 residues. CDR3 amino acids: CASSLVASGRTPTTEQFF. In DNA, the CDR3 is TGTGCCAGCAGCTTAGTCGCATCTGGCCGAACCCCCACCACTGAGCAGTTCTTC. The variable domain in full, completed from reference TRBV7-6 and TRBJ2-1, reads GAGVSQSPRYKVTKRGQDVALRCDPISGHVSLYWYRQALGQGPEFLTYFNYEAQQDKSGLPNDRFSAERPEGSISTLTIQRTEQRDSAMYRCASSLVASGRTPTTEQFFGPGTRLTVL.